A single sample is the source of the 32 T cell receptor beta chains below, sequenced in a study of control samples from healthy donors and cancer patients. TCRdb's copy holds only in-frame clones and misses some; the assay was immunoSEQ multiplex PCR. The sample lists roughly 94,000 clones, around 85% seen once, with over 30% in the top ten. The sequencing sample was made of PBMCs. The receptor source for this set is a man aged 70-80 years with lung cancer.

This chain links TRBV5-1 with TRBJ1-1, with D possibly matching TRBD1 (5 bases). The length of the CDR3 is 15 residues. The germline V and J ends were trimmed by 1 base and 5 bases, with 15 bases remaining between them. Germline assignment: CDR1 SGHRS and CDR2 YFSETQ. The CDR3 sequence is CASSLNTGKKTEAFF. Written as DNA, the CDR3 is TGCGCCAGCAGCTTGAACACAGGTAAAAAGACTGAAGCTTTCTTT. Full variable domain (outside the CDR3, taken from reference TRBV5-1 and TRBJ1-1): KAGVTQTPRYLIKTRGQQVTLSCSPISGHRSVSWYQQTPGQGLQFLFEYFSETQRNKGNFPGRFSGRQFSNSRSEMNVSTLELGDSALYLCASSLNTGKKTEAFFGQGTRLTVV.

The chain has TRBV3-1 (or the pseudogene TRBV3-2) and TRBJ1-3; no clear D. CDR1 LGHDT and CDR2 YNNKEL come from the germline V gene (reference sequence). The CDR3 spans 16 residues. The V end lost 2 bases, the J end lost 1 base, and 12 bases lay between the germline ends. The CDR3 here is CASSQRPSGSGNTIYF. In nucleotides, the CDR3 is TGTGCCAGCAGCCAAAGGCCCTCAGGATCTGGAAACACCATATATTTT.

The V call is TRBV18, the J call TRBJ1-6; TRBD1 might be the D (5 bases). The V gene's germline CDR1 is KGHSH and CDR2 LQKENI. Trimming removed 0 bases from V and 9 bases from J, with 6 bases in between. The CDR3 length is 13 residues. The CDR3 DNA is TGTGCCAGCTCACCACCGGGGGTTTCACCCCTCCACTTT. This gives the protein CASSPPGVSPLHF.

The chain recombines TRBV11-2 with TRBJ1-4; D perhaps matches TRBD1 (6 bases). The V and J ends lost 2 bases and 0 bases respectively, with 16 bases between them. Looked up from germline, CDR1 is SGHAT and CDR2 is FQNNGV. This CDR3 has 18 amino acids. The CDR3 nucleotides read TGTGCCAGCAGCTTACTGGAGACAGGAGCTGCAACTAATGAAAAACTGTTTTTT. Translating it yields CASSLLETGAATNEKLFF.

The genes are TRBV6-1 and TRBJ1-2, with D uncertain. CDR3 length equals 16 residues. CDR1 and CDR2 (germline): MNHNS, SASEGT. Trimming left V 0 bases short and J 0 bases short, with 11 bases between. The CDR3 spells CASSEAGIQANYGYTF. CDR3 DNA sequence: TGTGCCAGCAGTGAAGCGGGAATACAAGCTAACTATGGCTACACCTTC.

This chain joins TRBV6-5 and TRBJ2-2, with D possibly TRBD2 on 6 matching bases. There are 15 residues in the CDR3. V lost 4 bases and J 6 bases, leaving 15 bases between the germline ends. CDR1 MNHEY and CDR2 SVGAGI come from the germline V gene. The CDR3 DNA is TGTGCCAGCAGTTCCACTCCAGCGGGTTCCGGGGAGCTGTTTTTT. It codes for CASSSTPAGSGELFF.

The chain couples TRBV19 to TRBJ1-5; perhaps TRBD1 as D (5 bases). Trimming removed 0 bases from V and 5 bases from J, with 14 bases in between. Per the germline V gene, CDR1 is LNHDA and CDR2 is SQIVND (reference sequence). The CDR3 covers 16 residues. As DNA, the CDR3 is TGTGCCAGTAGTATAGAGGCCCAGGGACGGCATCAGCCCCAGCATTTT. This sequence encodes CASSIEAQGRHQPQHF.

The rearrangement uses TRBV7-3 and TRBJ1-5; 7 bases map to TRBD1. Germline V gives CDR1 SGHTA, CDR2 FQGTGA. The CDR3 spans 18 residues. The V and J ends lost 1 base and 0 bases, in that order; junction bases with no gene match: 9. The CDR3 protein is CASSLRGKGTVSNQPQHF. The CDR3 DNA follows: TGTGCCAGCAGCTTAAGAGGCAAAGGGACAGTTAGCAATCAGCCCCAGCATTTT.

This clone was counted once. The CDR3 DNA reads TGTGCCAGCAGCTCGACCGGACGGACTGAAGCTTTCTTT. As protein: CASSSTGRTEAFF. The rearrangement joins TRBV7-6 to TRBJ1-1, with no clear D. In germline, CDR1 is SGHVS, CDR2 FNYEAQ. Trimming left V 4 bases short and J 5 bases short, with 11 bases between. The CDR3 runs to 13 residues. Complete variable domain (other parts from reference TRBV7-6 and TRBJ1-1): GAGVSQSPRYKVTKRGQDVALRCDPISGHVSLYWYRQALGQGPEFLTYFNYEAQQDKSGLPNDRFSAERPEGSISTLTIQRTEQRDSAMYRCASSSTGRTEAFFGQGTRLTVV.

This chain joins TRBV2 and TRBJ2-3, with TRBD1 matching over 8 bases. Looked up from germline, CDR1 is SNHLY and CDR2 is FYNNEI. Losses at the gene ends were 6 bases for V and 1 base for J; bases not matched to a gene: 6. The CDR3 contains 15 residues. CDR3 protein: CASSADRGGTDTQYF. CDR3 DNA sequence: TGTGCCAGCAGCGCCGACAGGGGAGGCACAGATACGCAGTATTTT.

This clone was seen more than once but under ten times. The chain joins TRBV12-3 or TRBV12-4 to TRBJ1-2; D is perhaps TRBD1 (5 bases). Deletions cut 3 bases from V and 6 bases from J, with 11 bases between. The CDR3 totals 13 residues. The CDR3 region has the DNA TGTGCCAGCAGTTTTGGGCAGGGCCATGGCTACACCTTC. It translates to CASSFGQGHGYTF.

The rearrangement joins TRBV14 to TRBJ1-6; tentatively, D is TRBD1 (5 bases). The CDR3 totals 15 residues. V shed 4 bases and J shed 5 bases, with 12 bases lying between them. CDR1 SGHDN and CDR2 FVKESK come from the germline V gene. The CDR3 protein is CASSPAWGNNSPLHF. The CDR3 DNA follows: TGTGCCAGCAGCCCGGCGTGGGGCAATAATTCACCCCTCCACTTT.

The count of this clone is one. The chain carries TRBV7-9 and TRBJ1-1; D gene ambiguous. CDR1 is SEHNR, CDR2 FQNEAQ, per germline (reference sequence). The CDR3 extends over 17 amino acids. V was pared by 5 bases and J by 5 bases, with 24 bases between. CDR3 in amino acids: CASSIYLQRGLGTEAFF. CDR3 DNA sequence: TGTGCCAGCAGCATATATTTACAGAGAGGGCTAGGGACTGAAGCTTTCTTT.

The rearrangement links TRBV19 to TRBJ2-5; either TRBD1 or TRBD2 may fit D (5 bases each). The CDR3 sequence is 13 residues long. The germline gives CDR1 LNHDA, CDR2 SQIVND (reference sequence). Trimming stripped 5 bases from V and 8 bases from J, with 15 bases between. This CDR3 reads CASSPLGTPTQYF. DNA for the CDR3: TGTGCCAGTAGTCCCCTCGGGACCCCAACCCAGTACTTC. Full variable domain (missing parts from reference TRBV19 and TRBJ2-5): DGGITQSPKYLFRKEGQNVTLSCEQNLNHDAMYWYRQDPGQGLRLIYYSQIVNDFQKGDIAEGYSVSREKKESFPLTVTSAQKNPTAFYLCASSPLGTPTQYFGPGTRLLVL.

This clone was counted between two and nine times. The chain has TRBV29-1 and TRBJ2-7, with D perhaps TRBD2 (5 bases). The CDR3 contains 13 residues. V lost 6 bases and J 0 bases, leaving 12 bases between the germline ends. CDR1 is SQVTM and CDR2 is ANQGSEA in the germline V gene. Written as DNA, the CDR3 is TGCAGCGTACAGCGGCAGGCCTCCTACGAGCAGTACTTC. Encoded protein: CSVQRQASYEQYF.

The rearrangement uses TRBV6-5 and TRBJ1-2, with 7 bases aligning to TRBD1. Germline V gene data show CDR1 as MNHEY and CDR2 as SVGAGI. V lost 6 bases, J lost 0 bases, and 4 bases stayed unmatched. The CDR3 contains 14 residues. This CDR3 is CASRLQGSNYGYTF. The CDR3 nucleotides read TGTGCCAGCAGGTTACAGGGGTCTAACTATGGCTACACCTTC.

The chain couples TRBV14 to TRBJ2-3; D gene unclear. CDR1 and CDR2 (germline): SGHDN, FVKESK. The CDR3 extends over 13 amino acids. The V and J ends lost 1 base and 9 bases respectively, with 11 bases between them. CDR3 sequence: CASSQVSLRTQYF. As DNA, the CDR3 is TGTGCCAGCAGCCAAGTGTCTCTCCGGACGCAGTATTTT. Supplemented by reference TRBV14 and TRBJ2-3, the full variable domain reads EAGVTQFPSHSVIEKGQTVTLRCDPISGHDNLYWYRRVMGKEIKFLLHFVKESKQDESGMPNNRFLAERTGGTYSTLKVQPAELEDSGVYFCASSQVSLRTQYFGPGTRLTVL.

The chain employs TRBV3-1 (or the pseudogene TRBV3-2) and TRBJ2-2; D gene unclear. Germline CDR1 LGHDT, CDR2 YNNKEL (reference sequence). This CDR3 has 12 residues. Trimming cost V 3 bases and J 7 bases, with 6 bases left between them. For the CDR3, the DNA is TGTGCCAGCAGCCAGGGAAGCGGGGAGCTGTTTTTT. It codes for CASSQGSGELFF.

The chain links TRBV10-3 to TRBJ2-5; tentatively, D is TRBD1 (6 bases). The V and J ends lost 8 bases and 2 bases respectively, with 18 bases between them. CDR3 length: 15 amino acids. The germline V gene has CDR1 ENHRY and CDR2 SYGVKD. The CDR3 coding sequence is TGTGCCATCGGATTACCGGGACATACTCAAGAGACCCAGTACTTC. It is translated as CAIGLPGHTQETQYF.

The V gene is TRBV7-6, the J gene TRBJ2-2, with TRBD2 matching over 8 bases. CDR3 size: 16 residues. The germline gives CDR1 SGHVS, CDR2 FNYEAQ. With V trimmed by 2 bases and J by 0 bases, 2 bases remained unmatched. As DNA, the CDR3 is TGTGCCAGCAGCTTATCGGGGGGGCCGAACACCGGGGAGCTGTTTTTT. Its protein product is CASSLSGGPNTGELFF.

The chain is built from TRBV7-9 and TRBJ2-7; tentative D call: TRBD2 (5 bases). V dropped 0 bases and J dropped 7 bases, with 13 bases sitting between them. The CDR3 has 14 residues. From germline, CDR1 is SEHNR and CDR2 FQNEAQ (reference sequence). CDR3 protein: CASSLASGIWEQYF. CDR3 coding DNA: TGTGCCAGCAGCTTAGCGTCGGGGATTTGGGAGCAGTACTTC. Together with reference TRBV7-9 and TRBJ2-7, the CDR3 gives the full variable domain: DTGVSQNPRHKITKRGQNVTFRCDPISEHNRLYWYRQTLGQGPEFLTYFQNEAQLEKSRLLSDRFSAERPKGSFSTLEIQRTEQGDSAMYLCASSLASGIWEQYFGPGTRLTVT.

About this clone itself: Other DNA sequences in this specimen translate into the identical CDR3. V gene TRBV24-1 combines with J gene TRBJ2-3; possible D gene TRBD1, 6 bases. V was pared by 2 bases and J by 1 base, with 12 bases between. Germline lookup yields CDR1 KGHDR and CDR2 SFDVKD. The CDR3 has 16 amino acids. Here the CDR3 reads CATSDYRAGGTDTQYF. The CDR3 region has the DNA TGTGCCACCAGTGATTATAGAGCAGGGGGCACAGATACGCAGTATTTT.

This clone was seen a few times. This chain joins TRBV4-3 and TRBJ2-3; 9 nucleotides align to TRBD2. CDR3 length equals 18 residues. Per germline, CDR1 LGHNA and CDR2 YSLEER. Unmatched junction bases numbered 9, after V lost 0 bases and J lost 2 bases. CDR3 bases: TGCGCCAGCAGCCAAGATCTGGGAGCGGGGGGAATCACAGATACGCAGTATTTT. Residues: CASSQDLGAGGITDTQYF.

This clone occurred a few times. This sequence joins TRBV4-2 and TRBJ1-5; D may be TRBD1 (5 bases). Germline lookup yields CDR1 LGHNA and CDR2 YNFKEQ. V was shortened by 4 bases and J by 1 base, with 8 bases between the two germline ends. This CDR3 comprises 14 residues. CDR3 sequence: CASSPRGSNQPQHF. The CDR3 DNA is TGTGCCAGCAGCCCCCGGGGGAGCAATCAGCCCCAGCATTTT.

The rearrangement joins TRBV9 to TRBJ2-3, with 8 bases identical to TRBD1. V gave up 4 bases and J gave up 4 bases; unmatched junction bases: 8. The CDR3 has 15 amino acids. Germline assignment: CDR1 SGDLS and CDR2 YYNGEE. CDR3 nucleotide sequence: TGTGCCAGCAGCATCCCGGGACAGGCCCCAGATACGCAGTATTTT. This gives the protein CASSIPGQAPDTQYF.

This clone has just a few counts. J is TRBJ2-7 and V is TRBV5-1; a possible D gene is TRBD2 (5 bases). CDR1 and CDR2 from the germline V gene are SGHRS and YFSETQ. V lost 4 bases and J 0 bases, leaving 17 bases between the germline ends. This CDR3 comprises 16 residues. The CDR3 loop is CASSRDSAWGSYEQYF. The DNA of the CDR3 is TGCGCCAGCAGCCGAGATAGCGCCTGGGGCTCCTACGAGCAGTACTTC.

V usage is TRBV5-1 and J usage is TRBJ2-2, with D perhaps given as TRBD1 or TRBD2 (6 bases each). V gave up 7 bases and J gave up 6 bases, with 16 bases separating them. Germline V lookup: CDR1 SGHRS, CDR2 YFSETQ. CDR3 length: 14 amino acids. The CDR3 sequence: CASSRGGPAGELFF. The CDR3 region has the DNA TGCGCCAGCTCTAGAGGGGGGCCGGCCGGGGAGCTGTTTTTT.

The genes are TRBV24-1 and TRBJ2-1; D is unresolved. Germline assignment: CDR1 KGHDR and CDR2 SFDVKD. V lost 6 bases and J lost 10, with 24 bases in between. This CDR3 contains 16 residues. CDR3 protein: CATSWSTAATSGEQFF. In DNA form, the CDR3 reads TGTGCCACCAGTTGGTCCACGGCAGCTACATCTGGGGAGCAGTTCTTC.

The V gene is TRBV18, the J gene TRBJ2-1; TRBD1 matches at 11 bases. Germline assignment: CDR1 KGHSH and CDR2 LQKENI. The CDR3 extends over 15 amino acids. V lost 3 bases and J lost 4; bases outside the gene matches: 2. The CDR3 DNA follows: TGTGCCAGCTCACCCGGGACAGGGGGTTACAATGAGCAGTTCTTC. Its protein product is CASSPGTGGYNEQFF.

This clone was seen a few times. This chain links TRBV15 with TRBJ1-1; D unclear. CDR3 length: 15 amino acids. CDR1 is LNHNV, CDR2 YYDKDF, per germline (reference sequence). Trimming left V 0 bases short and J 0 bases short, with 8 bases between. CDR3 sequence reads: CATSRDYELNTEAFF. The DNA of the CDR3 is TGTGCCACCAGCAGAGATTACGAGTTGAACACTGAAGCTTTCTTT.

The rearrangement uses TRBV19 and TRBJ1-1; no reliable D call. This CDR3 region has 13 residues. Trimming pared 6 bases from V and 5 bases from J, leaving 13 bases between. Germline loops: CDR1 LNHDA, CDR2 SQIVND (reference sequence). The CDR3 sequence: CASRIQRATEAFF. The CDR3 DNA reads TGTGCCAGTAGGATACAGAGGGCTACTGAAGCTTTCTTT. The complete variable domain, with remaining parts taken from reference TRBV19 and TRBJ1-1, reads DGGITQSPKYLFRKEGQNVTLSCEQNLNHDAMYWYRQDPGQGLRLIYYSQIVNDFQKGDIAEGYSVSREKKESFPLTVTSAQKNPTAFYLCASRIQRATEAFFGQGTRLTVV.

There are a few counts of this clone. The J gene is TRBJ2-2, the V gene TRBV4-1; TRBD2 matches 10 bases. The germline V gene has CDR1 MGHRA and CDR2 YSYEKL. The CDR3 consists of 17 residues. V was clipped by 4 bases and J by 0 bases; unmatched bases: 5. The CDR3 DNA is TGCGCCAGCAGCCCAGTAGCGGGGGGCGCGAACACCGGGGAGCTGTTTTTT. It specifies CASSPVAGGANTGELFF.